A selection of T cell receptor beta chains follows, all from one sample in a study of naive and memory T cell subsets. TCRdb called the 5' RACE reads again in MiXCR, with one record for every CDR3 protein. The data hold 55,000 to 70,000 distinct CDR3 sequences, with roughly 6.7% observed a single time. These receptor sequences come from a male donor in good health. The CDR3 runs from the conserved cysteine through the conserved F or W. D genes are given only for firm matches. Clone size is not always given. Where it is, it says once, few, many or a class for expanded clones.

>TRBV19|.|once|TRBJ2-2
CASSPFEAGELFF
TGTGCCAGTAGCCCTTTCGAAGCCGGGGAGCTGTTTTTT
>TRBV7-2|.|many|TRBJ1-5
CASSLTPGSNQPQHF
TGTGCCAGCAGCCTTACCCCGGGGAGCAATCAGCCCCAGCATTTT
>TRBV18|.|many|TRBJ2-7
CASSPVKRDEQYF
TGTGCCAGCTCACCGGTAAAGAGGGACGAGCAGTACTTC
>TRBV29-1|.|.|TRBJ2-1
CSAFTSGLLSSYNEQFF
TGCAGCGCGTTCACTTCGGGACTTTTAAGCTCCTACAATGAGCAGTTCTTC
>TRBV18|.|many|TRBJ1-4
CASSSEQEVNEKLFF
TGTGCCAGCTCATCAGAACAGGAAGTTAATGAAAAACTGTTTTTT
>TRBV5-1|.|many|TRBJ2-6
CASSLRGADGANVLTF
TGCGCCAGCAGCTTAAGAGGAGCGGACGGGGCCAACGTCCTGACTTTC
>TRBV7-9|.|few|TRBJ1-3
CASSSTSGHSGNTIYF
TGTGCCAGCAGCTCAACCTCGGGCCACTCTGGAAACACCATATATTTT
>TRBV6-4|.|many|TRBJ2-3
CASSDNQGSTDTQYF
TGTGCCAGCAGTGATAACCAGGGCAGCACAGATACGCAGTATTTT
>TRBV28|.|many|TRBJ1-1
CASSSAGTRTEAFF
TGTGCCAGCAGTTCGGCCGGGACACGGACTGAAGCTTTCTTT
>TRBV6-1|.|many|TRBJ2-1
CATAMGDRVQFF
TGTGCCACTGCAATGGGGGACCGGGTGCAGTTCTTC
>TRBV29-1|TRBD1|.|TRBJ1-1
CSARGTGGTEAFF
TGCAGCGCCCGTGGCACAGGGGGGACTGAAGCTTTCTTT
>TRBV29-1|.|few|TRBJ1-2
CSVQTVGGSSGYTF
TGCAGCGTTCAGACAGTGGGAGGATCCTCTGGCTACACCTTC
>TRBV18|.|many|TRBJ1-5
CASSLERGNWRDYQPQHF
TGTGCCAGCTCACTCGAGCGGGGGAATTGGAGGGACTATCAGCCCCAGCATTTT
>TRBV4-2|.|many|TRBJ1-6
CASSQDPTGDSPLHF
TGTGCCAGCAGCCAAGACCCCACCGGGGATTCACCCCTCCACTTT
>TRBV6-2/TRBV6-3|TRBD1|few|TRBJ2-1
CASSGSPGTVYNEQFF
TGTGCCAGCAGTGGGTCCCCCGGGACAGTGTACAATGAGCAGTTCTTC
>TRBV6-2/TRBV6-3|.|.|TRBJ2-1
CASSNTGRYNEQFF
TGTGCCAGCAGTAATACAGGACGCTACAATGAGCAGTTCTTC
>TRBV5-5|.|.|TRBJ1-6
CASALTTSHNSPLHF
TGTGCCAGCGCCCTGACAACATCGCATAATTCACCCCTCCACTTT
>TRBV12-5|.|.|TRBJ2-7
CASGLYGGPRSYEQYF
TGTGCTAGTGGTTTGTACGGGGGCCCCCGGTCCTACGAGCAGTACTTC
>TRBV6-1|.|few|TRBJ2-7
CASRPAQGSTYEQYF
TGTGCCAGCAGGCCCGCCCAGGGGTCTACCTACGAGCAGTACTTC
>TRBV29-1|.|many|TRBJ2-2
CSVLSRGTGELFF
TGCAGCGTTCTCTCCCGGGGCACCGGGGAGCTGTTTTTT
>TRBV19|.|.|TRBJ1-4
CASSSSSVATNEKLFF
TGTGCCAGTAGTTCCTCCTCGGTTGCAACTAATGAAAAACTGTTTTTT
>TRBV29-1|.|few|TRBJ2-1
CSVEDSVSNEQFF
TGCAGCGTTGAAGATTCGGTATCCAATGAGCAGTTCTTC
>TRBV13|.|many|TRBJ2-1
CASSLGQGYNEQFF
TGTGCCAGCAGCTTAGGCCAGGGTTACAATGAGCAGTTCTTC
>TRBV15|.|.|TRBJ2-2
CATSTLNTGELFF
TGTGCCACCAGCACATTGAACACCGGGGAGCTGTTTTTT
>TRBV6-6|TRBD1|many|TRBJ2-7
CASSYSLSVGQASSYEQYF
TGTGCCAGCAGTTACTCTCTCTCTGTGGGACAGGCGAGCTCCTACGAGCAGTACTTC
>TRBV18|.|few|TRBJ2-5
CASSPPSRGETQYF
TGTGCCAGCTCACCACCTTCCCGAGGAGAGACCCAGTACTTC
>TRBV10-3|.|.|TRBJ2-3
CAIRVLKGRTDTQYF
TGTGCCATCAGGGTATTAAAGGGGCGGACAGATACGCAGTATTTT
>TRBV11-2|TRBD1|few|TRBJ2-3
CASSLGTGEALWTDTQYF
TGTGCCAGCAGCTTAGGGACAGGGGAGGCCTTATGGACAGATACGCAGTATTTT
>TRBV29-1|TRBD2|few|TRBJ2-1
CSPPPFNGTSGINEQFF
TGCAGCCCTCCTCCTTTTAACGGGACTAGCGGGATCAATGAGCAGTTCTTC
>TRBV7-9|.|few|TRBJ2-7
CASSSTGYNVEQYF
TGTGCCAGCAGCTCTACAGGGTATAACGTCGAGCAGTACTTC
>TRBV4-1|.|few|TRBJ2-1
CASSQDGDSYSYNEQFF
TGCGCCAGCAGCCAAGACGGTGATTCTTACTCCTACAATGAGCAGTTCTTC
>TRBV20-1|TRBD2|.|TRBJ2-4
CSASLAGGGDIQYF
TGCAGTGCTAGCCTAGCGGGAGGCGGGGACATTCAGTACTTC
>TRBV5-1|TRBD1|.|TRBJ2-7
CASRQRQGVAYAQYF
TGCGCCAGCAGACAACGGCAGGGGGTTGCGTACGCGCAGTACTTC
>TRBV6-6|TRBD1|few|TRBJ1-5
CASSYGQGGNQPQHF
TGTGCCAGCAGTTACGGACAGGGTGGCAATCAGCCCCAGCATTTT
>TRBV12-3/TRBV12-4|.|many|TRBJ1-3
CAHTGAGAGNTIYF
TGTGCCCACACCGGAGCCGGGGCTGGAAACACCATATATTTT
>TRBV3-1|TRBD2|many|TRBJ2-3
CASSQDWGGSTDTQYF
TGTGCCAGCAGCCAAGATTGGGGGGGAAGCACAGATACGCAGTATTTT
>TRBV7-9|TRBD1|many|TRBJ1-1
CASSLGTGGNTEAFF
TGTGCCAGCAGCTTAGGGACAGGGGGGAACACTGAAGCTTTCTTT
>TRBV14|TRBD2|few|TRBJ2-7
CASSRLAGGGFGEQYF
TGTGCCAGCAGTCGACTAGCGGGAGGAGGATTCGGGGAGCAGTACTTC
>TRBV11-2|.|many|TRBJ2-7
CASSLGNPQDHYEQYF
TGTGCCAGCAGCTTAGGAAACCCCCAAGACCACTACGAGCAGTACTTC
>TRBV29-1|.|.|TRBJ1-1
CSGQLNTEAFF
TGCAGCGGCCAGTTGAACACTGAAGCTTTCTTT
>TRBV6-1|TRBD1|many|TRBJ1-4
CASSEGAGTDNEKLFF
TGTGCCAGCAGTGAAGGGGCCGGGACAGATAATGAAAAACTGTTTTTT
>TRBV11-3|.|many|TRBJ2-2
CASSLDGAGELFF
TGTGCCAGCAGCTTAGATGGGGCCGGGGAGCTGTTTTTT
>TRBV3-1|TRBD1|many|TRBJ1-4
CASSPTGVTNEKLFF
TGTGCCAGCAGCCCGACAGGGGTGACTAATGAAAAACTGTTTTTT
>TRBV28|TRBD2|.|TRBJ2-7
CASSAASGGTYEQYF
TGTGCCAGCAGTGCCGCTAGCGGGGGAACCTACGAGCAGTACTTC
>TRBV29-1|.|few|TRBJ1-1
CSVGLGVPLEAFF
TGCAGCGTTGGATTGGGGGTCCCCCTTGAAGCTTTCTTT
>TRBV5-1|.|.|TRBJ2-7
CASGGGKSYEQYF
TGCGCCAGCGGAGGGGGCAAATCCTACGAGCAGTACTTC
>TRBV6-1|.|many|TRBJ1-3
CASSAGFSSGNTIYF
TGTGCCAGCAGCGCAGGCTTCAGCTCTGGAAACACCATATATTTT